Here is one T cell receptor (beta chain) with its context. The antigen is not known. The data belong to a study of cytomegalovirus exposure and HLA in healthy donors. The overall study: Per a later analysis, the roughly 690 first-cohort and 100 to 150 validation repertoires shared one platform. General study results and limits: Reports indicated that the classifier achieved high specificity and sensitivity in diagnosing cytomegalovirus status. Rarity characterized most TCR sequences, yet some public TCRs appeared in many donors.

Trimming at V came to 2 bases and at J to 1 base, leaving 6 bases not matched to a gene. This CDR3 contains 16 residues. Germline assignment: CDR1 SGHNT and CDR2 YYREEE (reference sequence). Repertoires were generated with immunoSEQ multiplex PCR, while TCRdb's copy carries only in-frame clones and drops some. The repertoire includes 55,000 to 65,000 clones, roughly 94% of them detected once, and roughly 6.3% sits in the top ten. The validation cohort, a group of over a hundred subjects, included the donors and was separate from the approximately 670-subject first cohort. This sequence originates from a woman under 30 in good health and CMV-seropositive. This sequence joins TRBV5-4 and TRBJ2-7; 10 nucleotides align to TRBD2. The specimen sequenced was PBMCs. This CDR3 is CASSFLAGVGSYEQYF. The CDR3 DNA reads TGTGCCAGCAGCTTTCTAGCGGGGGTGGGGTCCTACGAGCAGTACTTC.